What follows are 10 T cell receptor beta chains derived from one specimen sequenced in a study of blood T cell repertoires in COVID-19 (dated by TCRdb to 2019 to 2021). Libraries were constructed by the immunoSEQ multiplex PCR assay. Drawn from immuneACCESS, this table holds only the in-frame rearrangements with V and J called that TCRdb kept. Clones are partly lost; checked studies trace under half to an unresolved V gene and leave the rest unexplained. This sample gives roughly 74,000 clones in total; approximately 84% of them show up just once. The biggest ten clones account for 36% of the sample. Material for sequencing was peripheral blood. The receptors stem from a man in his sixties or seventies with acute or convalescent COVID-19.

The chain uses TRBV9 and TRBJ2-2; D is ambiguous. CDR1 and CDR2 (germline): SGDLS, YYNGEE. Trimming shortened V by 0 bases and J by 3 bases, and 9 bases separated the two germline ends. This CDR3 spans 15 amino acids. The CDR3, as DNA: TGTGCCAGCAGCGTAGGACACCCGGACACCGGGGAGCTGTTTTTT. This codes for CASSVGHPDTGELFF.

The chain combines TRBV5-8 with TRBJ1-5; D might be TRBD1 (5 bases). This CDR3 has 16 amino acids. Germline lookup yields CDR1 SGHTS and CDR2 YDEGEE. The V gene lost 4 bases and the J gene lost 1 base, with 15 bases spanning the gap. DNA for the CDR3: TGTGCCAGCAGCCCATCACGGGGGGTGAGCAATCAGCCCCAGCATTTT. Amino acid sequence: CASSPSRGVSNQPQHF.

The CDR3 DNA reads TGTGCCTGGGGCCAGGGGCGGGAGACCCAGTACTTC. As protein: CAWGQGRETQYF. V usage is TRBV30 and J usage is TRBJ2-5, with a possible D match to TRBD1 (6 bases). Trimming left V 5 bases short and J 5 bases short, with 12 bases between. The CDR3 is 12 residues long. Germline-derived CDR1 and CDR2 are GTSNPN and SVGIG (reference sequence).

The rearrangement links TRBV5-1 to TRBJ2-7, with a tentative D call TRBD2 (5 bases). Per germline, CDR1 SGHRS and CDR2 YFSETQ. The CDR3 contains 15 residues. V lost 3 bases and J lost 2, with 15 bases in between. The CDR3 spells CASSSGGLTPYEQYF. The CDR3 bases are TGCGCCAGCAGCTCAGGAGGCCTAACCCCCTACGAGCAGTACTTC.

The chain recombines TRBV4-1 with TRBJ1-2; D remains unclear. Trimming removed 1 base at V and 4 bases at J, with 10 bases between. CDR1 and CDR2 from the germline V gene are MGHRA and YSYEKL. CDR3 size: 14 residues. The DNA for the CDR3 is TGCGCCAGCAGCCAAGGTCTAATCGGCTATGGCTACACCTTC. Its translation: CASSQGLIGYGYTF.

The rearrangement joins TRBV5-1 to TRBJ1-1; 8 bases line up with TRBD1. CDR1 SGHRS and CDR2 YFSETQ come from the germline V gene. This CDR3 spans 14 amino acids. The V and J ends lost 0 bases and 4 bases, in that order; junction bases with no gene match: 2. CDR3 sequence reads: CASSLGTGLTEAFF. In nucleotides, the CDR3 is TGCGCCAGCAGCTTGGGGACAGGGCTCACTGAAGCTTTCTTT.

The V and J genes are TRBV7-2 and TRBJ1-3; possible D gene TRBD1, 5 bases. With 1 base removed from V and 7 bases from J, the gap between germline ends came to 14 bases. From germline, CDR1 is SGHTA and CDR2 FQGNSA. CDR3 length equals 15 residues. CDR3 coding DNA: TGTGCCAGCAGCTTAGGGGGCGGCAGGAGTAACACCATATATTTT. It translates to CASSLGGGRSNTIYF.

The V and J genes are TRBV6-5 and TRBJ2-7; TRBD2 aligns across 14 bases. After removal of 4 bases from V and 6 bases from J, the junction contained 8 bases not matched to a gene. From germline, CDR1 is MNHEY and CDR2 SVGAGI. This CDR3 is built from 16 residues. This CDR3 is CASSLRLAGGYGEQYF. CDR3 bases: TGTGCCAGCAGTTTAAGACTAGCGGGAGGGTATGGCGAGCAGTACTTC.

This chain's CDR3 is CASKIQGGNEKLFF. CDR3 bases: TGTGCCAGTAAAATACAGGGGGGCAATGAAAAACTGTTTTTT. The rearrangement links TRBV19 to TRBJ1-4, with 8 bases lining up with TRBD1. This CDR3 has 14 amino acids. The J segment lost 5 bases and the V segment lost 7 bases, leaving 6 bases of the junction unmatched. Germline V CDR1 and CDR2: LNHDA, SQIVND (reference sequence).

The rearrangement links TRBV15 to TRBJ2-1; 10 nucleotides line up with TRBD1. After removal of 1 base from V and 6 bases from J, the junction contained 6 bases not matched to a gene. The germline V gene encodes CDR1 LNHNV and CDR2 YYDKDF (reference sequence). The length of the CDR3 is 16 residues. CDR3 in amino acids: CATSRGDRGMFNEQFF. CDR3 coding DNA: TGTGCCACCAGCAGAGGGGACAGGGGAATGTTCAATGAGCAGTTCTTC.